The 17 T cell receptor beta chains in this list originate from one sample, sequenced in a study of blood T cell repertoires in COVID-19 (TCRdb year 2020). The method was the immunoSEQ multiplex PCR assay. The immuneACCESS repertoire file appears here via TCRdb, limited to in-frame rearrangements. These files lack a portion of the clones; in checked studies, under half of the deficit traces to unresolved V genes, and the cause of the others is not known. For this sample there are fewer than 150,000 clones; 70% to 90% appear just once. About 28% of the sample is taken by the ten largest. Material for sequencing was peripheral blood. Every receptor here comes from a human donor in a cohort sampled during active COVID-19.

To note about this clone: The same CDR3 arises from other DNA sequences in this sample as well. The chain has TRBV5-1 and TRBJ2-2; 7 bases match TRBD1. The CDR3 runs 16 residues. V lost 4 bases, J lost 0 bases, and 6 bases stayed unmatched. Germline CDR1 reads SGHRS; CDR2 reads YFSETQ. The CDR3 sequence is CASSVSGTANTGELFF. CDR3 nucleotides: TGCGCCAGCAGCGTATCCGGGACAGCGAACACCGGGGAGCTGTTTTTT.

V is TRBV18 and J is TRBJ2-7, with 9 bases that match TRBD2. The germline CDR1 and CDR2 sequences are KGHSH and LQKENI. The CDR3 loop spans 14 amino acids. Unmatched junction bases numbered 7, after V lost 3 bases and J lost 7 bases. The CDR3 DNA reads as TGTGCCAGCTCACCCCCTGCGGGGGGGGAAGAGCAGTACTTC. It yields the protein CASSPPAGGEEQYF.

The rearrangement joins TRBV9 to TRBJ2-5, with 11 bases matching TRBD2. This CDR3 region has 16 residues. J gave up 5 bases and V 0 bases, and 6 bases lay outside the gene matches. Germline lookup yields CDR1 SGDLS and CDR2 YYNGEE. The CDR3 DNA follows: TGTGCCAGCAGCGTAGGGACTAGCGGGTTACTCGAGACCCAGTACTTC. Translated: CASSVGTSGLLETQYF.

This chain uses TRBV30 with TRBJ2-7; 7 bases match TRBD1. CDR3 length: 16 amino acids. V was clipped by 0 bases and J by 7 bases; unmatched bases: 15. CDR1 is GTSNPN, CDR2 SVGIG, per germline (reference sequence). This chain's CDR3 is CAWSVLPWDSGREQYF. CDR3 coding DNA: TGTGCCTGGAGTGTACTCCCTTGGGACAGCGGCAGGGAGCAGTACTTC.

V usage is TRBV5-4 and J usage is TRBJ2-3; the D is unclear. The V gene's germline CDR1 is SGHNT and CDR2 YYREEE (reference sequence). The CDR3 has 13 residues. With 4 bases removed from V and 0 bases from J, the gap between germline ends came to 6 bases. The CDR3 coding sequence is TGTGCCAGCAGCCCTGTTAGCACAGATACGCAGTATTTT. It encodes CASSPVSTDTQYF.

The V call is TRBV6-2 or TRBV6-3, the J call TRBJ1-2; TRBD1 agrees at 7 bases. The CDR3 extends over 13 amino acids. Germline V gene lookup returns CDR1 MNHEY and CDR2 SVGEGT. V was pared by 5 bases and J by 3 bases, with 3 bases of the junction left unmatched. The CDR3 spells CASSTGTDYGYTF. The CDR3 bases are TGTGCCAGCAGTACCGGGACAGACTATGGCTACACCTTC.

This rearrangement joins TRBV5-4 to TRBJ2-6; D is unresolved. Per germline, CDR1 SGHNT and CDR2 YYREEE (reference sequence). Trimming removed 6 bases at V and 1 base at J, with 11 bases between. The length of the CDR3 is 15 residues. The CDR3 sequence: CASKRVGSGANVLTF. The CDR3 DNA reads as TGTGCCAGCAAGCGCGTCGGGTCTGGGGCCAACGTCCTGACTTTC. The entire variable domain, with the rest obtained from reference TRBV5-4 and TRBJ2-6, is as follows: ETGVTQSPTHLIKTRGQQVTLRCSSQSGHNTVSWYQQALGQGPQFIFQYYREEENGRGNFPPRFSGLQFPNYSSELNVNALELDDSALYLCASKRVGSGANVLTFGAGSRLTVL.

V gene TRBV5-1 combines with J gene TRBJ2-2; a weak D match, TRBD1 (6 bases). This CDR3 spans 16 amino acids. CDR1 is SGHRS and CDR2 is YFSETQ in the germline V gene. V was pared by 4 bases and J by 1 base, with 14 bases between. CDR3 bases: TGCGCCAGCAGCCAACCGGGACACATGAACACCGGGGAGCTGTTTTTT. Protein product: CASSQPGHMNTGELFF.

In nucleotides, the CDR3 is TGTGCCAGCACCCTAGGGGGGGCCTTGAAAGAGACCCAGTACTTC. Translated: CASTLGGALKETQYF. The chain links TRBV7-2 to TRBJ2-5; possible D gene TRBD2, 7 bases. Trimming removed 7 bases from V and 3 bases from J, with 18 bases in between. The CDR3 length is 15 residues. Germline loops: CDR1 SGHTA, CDR2 FQGNSA. The full variable domain, rest sourced from reference TRBV7-2 and TRBJ2-5, is GAGVSQSPSNKVTEKGKDVELRCDPISGHTALYWYRQSLGQGLEFLIYFQGNSAPDKSGLPSDRFSAERTGGSVSTLTIQRTQQEDSAVYLCASTLGGALKETQYFGPGTRLLVL.

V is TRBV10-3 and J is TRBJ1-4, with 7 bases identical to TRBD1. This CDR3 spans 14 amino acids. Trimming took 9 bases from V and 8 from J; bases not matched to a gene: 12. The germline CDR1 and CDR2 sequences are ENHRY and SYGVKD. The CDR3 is CAMDWTGDGEKLFF. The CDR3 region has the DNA TGTGCCATGGATTGGACAGGAGACGGCGAAAAACTGTTTTTT.

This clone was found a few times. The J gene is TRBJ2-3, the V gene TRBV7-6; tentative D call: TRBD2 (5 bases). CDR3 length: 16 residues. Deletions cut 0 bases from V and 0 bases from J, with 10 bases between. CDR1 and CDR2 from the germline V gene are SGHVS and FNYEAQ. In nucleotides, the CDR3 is TGTGCCAGCAGCTTAGCGGGGAGCTCTAGCACAGATACGCAGTATTTT. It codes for CASSLAGSSSTDTQYF.

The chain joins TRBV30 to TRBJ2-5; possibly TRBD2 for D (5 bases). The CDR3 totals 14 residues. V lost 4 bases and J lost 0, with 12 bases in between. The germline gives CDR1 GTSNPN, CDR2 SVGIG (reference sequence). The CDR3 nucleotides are TGTGCCTGGACTTCCGGGGAGTACCAAGAGACCCAGTACTTC. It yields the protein CAWTSGEYQETQYF.

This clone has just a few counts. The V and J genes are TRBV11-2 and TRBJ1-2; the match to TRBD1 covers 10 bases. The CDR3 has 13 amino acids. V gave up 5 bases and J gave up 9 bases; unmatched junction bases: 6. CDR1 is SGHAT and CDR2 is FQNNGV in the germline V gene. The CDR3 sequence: CASSPGQGVRYTF. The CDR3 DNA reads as TGTGCCAGCAGCCCTGGACAGGGGGTTCGCTACACCTTC.

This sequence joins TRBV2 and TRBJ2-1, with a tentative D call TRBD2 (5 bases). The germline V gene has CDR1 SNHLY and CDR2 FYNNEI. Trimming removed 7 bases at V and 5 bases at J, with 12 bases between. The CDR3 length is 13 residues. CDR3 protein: CASKRAPNNEQFF. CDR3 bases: TGTGCCAGCAAGAGGGCCCCTAACAATGAGCAGTTCTTC.

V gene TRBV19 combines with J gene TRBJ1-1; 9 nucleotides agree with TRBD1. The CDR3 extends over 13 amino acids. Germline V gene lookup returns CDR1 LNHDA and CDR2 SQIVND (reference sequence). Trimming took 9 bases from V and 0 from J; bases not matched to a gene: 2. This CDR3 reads CASRQGVNTEAFF. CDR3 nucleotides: TGTGCCAGCCGACAGGGGGTGAACACTGAAGCTTTCTTT.

Written as DNA, the CDR3 is TGTGCCAGCAGTTTACAGGGAACTGAAGCTTTCTTT. Protein product: CASSLQGTEAFF. The chain carries TRBV27 and TRBJ1-1; a possible D gene is TRBD1 (5 bases). V dropped 2 bases and J dropped 5 bases, with 6 bases sitting between them. The V gene's germline CDR1 is MNHEY and CDR2 SMNVEV (reference sequence). The CDR3 runs to 12 residues.

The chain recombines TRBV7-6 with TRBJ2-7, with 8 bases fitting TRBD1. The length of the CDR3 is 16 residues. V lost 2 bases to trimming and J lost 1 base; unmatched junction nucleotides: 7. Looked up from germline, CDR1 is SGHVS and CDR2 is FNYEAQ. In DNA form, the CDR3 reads TGTGCCAGCAGCTTAAGTCCGGACAGGGTATCCTACGAGCAGTACTTC. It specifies CASSLSPDRVSYEQYF.